Listed below are T cell receptor beta chains from one sample, sequenced in a study of early T cells in non-severe SARS-CoV-2 infection. TCRdb passed the 5' RACE reads through MiXCR, listing each CDR3 protein once. The sample yields some 23,000 distinct CDR3 sequences, less than 5.5% seen once. Sequencing used whole blood. The receptors originated from an adult who was a healthcare worker with PCR-confirmed SARS-CoV-2 infection or an uninfected control (not recorded which). Each CDR3 is given with its conserved first and last residue. The D gene is left open where the match is weak. The size field is filled for only some rows; it gives once, few, many or a size class.

d_gene: TRBD1; v_gene: TRBV19; j_gene: TRBJ1-5; abundance: few; CDR3aa: CASSTTGGSQPQHF; CDR3nt: TGTGCCAGTAGTACAACAGGGGGCTCCCAGCCCCAGCATTTT
d_gene: -; v_gene: TRBV4-3; j_gene: TRBJ2-7; abundance: many; CDR3aa: CASSQSVGNEQYF; CDR3nt: TGCGCCAGCAGCCAAAGCGTGGGTAACGAGCAGTACTTC
d_gene: TRBD1; v_gene: TRBV6-2/TRBV6-3; j_gene: TRBJ2-1; abundance: few; CDR3aa: CASSPRDSVNEQFF; CDR3nt: TGTGCCAGCAGTCCCCGGGACAGCGTCAATGAGCAGTTCTTC
d_gene: -; v_gene: TRBV9; j_gene: TRBJ1-3; abundance: -; CDR3aa: CASSAPPGESGNTIYF; CDR3nt: TGTGCCAGCAGCGCCCCCCCGGGGGAATCAGGAAACACCATATATTTT
d_gene: TRBD2; v_gene: TRBV20-1; j_gene: TRBJ2-3; abundance: many; CDR3aa: CSASRAGGIDTQYF; CDR3nt: TGCAGTGCTAGCAGAGCGGGAGGTATAGATACGCAGTATTTT
d_gene: -; v_gene: TRBV20-1; j_gene: TRBJ1-3; abundance: many; CDR3aa: CSARAGIGNTIYF; CDR3nt: TGCAGTGCTAGGGCGGGGATTGGAAACACCATATATTTT
d_gene: TRBD2; v_gene: TRBV5-1; j_gene: TRBJ2-1; abundance: few; CDR3aa: CASSPGTSGSVKQFF; CDR3nt: TGCGCCAGCAGCCCAGGGACTAGCGGGAGTGTTAAGCAGTTCTTC
d_gene: -; v_gene: TRBV3-1; j_gene: TRBJ1-4; abundance: many; CDR3aa: CASSPRPAATNEKLFF; CDR3nt: TGTGCCAGCAGCCCGAGACCAGCAGCAACTAATGAAAAACTGTTTTTT
d_gene: TRBD1; v_gene: TRBV13; j_gene: TRBJ2-7; abundance: many; CDR3aa: CASSLGGTGGSEQYF; CDR3nt: TGTGCCAGCAGCTTAGGGGGGACAGGGGGAAGCGAGCAGTACTTC
d_gene: -; v_gene: TRBV4-3; j_gene: TRBJ2-4; abundance: few; CDR3aa: CASSQERAQAAKNIQYF; CDR3nt: TGCGCCAGCAGCCAAGAACGTGCCCAGGCAGCCAAAAACATTCAGTACTTC
d_gene: -; v_gene: TRBV7-2; j_gene: TRBJ2-2; abundance: many; CDR3aa: CASSEILGDPTGELFF; CDR3nt: TGTGCCAGCAGCGAAATCCTCGGAGACCCAACCGGGGAGCTGTTTTTT
d_gene: TRBD1; v_gene: TRBV9; j_gene: TRBJ1-4; abundance: -; CDR3aa: CASSMGQAEKLFF; CDR3nt: TGTGCCAGCAGCATGGGACAGGCCGAAAAACTGTTTTTT
d_gene: -; v_gene: TRBV7-9; j_gene: TRBJ1-6; abundance: many; CDR3aa: CASSLMVLDDSPLHF; CDR3nt: TGTGCCAGCAGCTTAATGGTCTTAGACGATTCACCCCTCCACTTT
d_gene: TRBD1; v_gene: TRBV20-1; j_gene: TRBJ1-6; abundance: few; CDR3aa: CSAPRGQGFYSPLHF; CDR3nt: TGCAGTGCGCCAAGGGGACAGGGATTTTATTCACCCCTCCACTTT
d_gene: -; v_gene: TRBV5-1; j_gene: TRBJ2-1; abundance: medium-sized; CDR3aa: CASSLVAGSMDEQFF; CDR3nt: TGCGCCAGCAGCTTGGTCGCCGGGAGTATGGATGAGCAGTTCTTC
d_gene: -; v_gene: TRBV5-1; j_gene: TRBJ2-2; abundance: many; CDR3aa: CASSKYQNTGELFF; CDR3nt: TGCGCCAGCAGCAAATACCAAAACACCGGGGAGCTGTTTTTT
d_gene: TRBD1; v_gene: TRBV9; j_gene: TRBJ1-1; abundance: -; CDR3aa: CASSVGPGGLTEAFF; CDR3nt: TGTGCCAGCAGCGTAGGGCCAGGGGGCCTGACTGAAGCTTTCTTT
d_gene: -; v_gene: TRBV24-1; j_gene: TRBJ2-1; abundance: many; CDR3aa: CATSDSRDFVNEQFF; CDR3nt: TGTGCCACCAGTGATTCCCGGGACTTCGTAAATGAGCAGTTCTTC
d_gene: -; v_gene: TRBV10-3; j_gene: TRBJ2-2; abundance: many; CDR3aa: CAIRPRVGELFF; CDR3nt: TGTGCCATCAGACCCCGGGTGGGGGAGCTGTTTTTT
d_gene: TRBD1; v_gene: TRBV7-3; j_gene: TRBJ1-6; abundance: many; CDR3aa: CASSLGGTGEGSPLHF; CDR3nt: TGTGCCAGCAGCTTAGGTGGGACAGGGGAAGGTTCACCCCTCCACTTT
d_gene: -; v_gene: TRBV7-9; j_gene: TRBJ2-3; abundance: many; CDR3aa: CASSLVGRGDSTDTQYF; CDR3nt: TGTGCCAGCAGCTTAGTAGGCAGGGGAGACAGCACAGATACGCAGTATTTT
d_gene: -; v_gene: TRBV5-1; j_gene: TRBJ2-3; abundance: few; CDR3aa: CASSKPGAADTQYF; CDR3nt: TGCGCCAGCAGCAAACCAGGGGCCGCAGATACGCAGTATTTT
d_gene: -; v_gene: TRBV18; j_gene: TRBJ2-5; abundance: -; CDR3aa: CASSPGGRVETQYF; CDR3nt: TGTGCCAGCTCACCAGGCGGCAGGGTCGAGACCCAGTACTTC
d_gene: -; v_gene: TRBV4-3; j_gene: TRBJ2-5; abundance: medium-sized; CDR3aa: CASSQVGPQETQYF; CDR3nt: TGCGCCAGCAGCCAAGTTGGGCCCCAAGAGACCCAGTACTTC
d_gene: TRBD1; v_gene: TRBV19; j_gene: TRBJ2-7; abundance: many; CDR3aa: CASRGQGYYEQYF; CDR3nt: TGTGCCAGTCGAGGACAGGGATACTACGAGCAGTACTTC
d_gene: TRBD2; v_gene: TRBV20-1; j_gene: TRBJ2-7; abundance: few; CDR3aa: CSASRTSGSYEQYF; CDR3nt: TGCAGTGCTAGCCGGACTAGCGGGAGTTACGAGCAGTACTTC
d_gene: -; v_gene: TRBV28; j_gene: TRBJ2-1; abundance: many; CDR3aa: CASSLPSAGIQEQFF; CDR3nt: TGTGCCAGCAGTTTACCCTCGGCGGGGATCCAAGAGCAGTTCTTC
d_gene: TRBD2; v_gene: TRBV11-3; j_gene: TRBJ2-1; abundance: many; CDR3aa: CASSPGWTSGVSSYNEQFF; CDR3nt: TGTGCCAGCAGCCCCGGTTGGACTAGCGGGGTGAGCTCCTACAATGAGCAGTTCTTC
d_gene: -; v_gene: TRBV7-8; j_gene: TRBJ2-2; abundance: few; CDR3aa: CASSPAGWSTGELFF; CDR3nt: TGTGCCAGCAGCCCCGCAGGGTGGAGCACCGGGGAGCTGTTTTTT
d_gene: -; v_gene: TRBV6-6; j_gene: TRBJ2-5; abundance: many; CDR3aa: CASSGTYATKETQYF; CDR3nt: TGTGCCAGCAGCGGGACTTACGCCACAAAAGAGACCCAGTACTTC
d_gene: -; v_gene: TRBV7-2; j_gene: TRBJ2-1; abundance: many; CDR3aa: CASSLSRGSYNEQFF; CDR3nt: TGTGCCAGCAGCTTAAGTAGAGGCTCCTACAATGAGCAGTTCTTC
d_gene: -; v_gene: TRBV9; j_gene: TRBJ2-1; abundance: many; CDR3aa: CASSGVGGAYNEQFF; CDR3nt: TGTGCCAGCAGCGGTGTTGGCGGGGCATACAATGAGCAGTTCTTC
d_gene: -; v_gene: TRBV4-2; j_gene: TRBJ1-6; abundance: -; CDR3aa: CASSRQAEGYNSPLHF; CDR3nt: TGTGCCAGCAGTCGCCAGGCGGAGGGTTATAATTCACCCCTCCACTTT
d_gene: TRBD1; v_gene: TRBV11-3; j_gene: TRBJ2-1; abundance: -; CDR3aa: CASSRTGGDEQSF; CDR3nt: TGTGCCAGCAGTCGAACAGGGGGCGATGAGCAGTCCTTC
d_gene: TRBD1; v_gene: TRBV9; j_gene: TRBJ1-1; abundance: -; CDR3aa: CASSVQGANTEAFF; CDR3nt: TGTGCCAGCAGCGTGCAGGGGGCGAACACTGAAGCTTTCTTT
d_gene: -; v_gene: TRBV6-1; j_gene: TRBJ1-3; abundance: -; CDR3aa: CASRNLGGIENTIYF; CDR3nt: TGTGCCAGCAGGAATTTGGGGGGAATTGAAAACACCATATATTTT
d_gene: -; v_gene: TRBV5-6; j_gene: TRBJ2-6; abundance: large; CDR3aa: CASSLGGSTGANVLTF; CDR3nt: TGTGCCAGCAGCTTAGGGGGTTCAACTGGGGCCAACGTCCTGACTTTC
d_gene: -; v_gene: TRBV20-1; j_gene: TRBJ1-3; abundance: -; CDR3aa: CSAAAVTDPSGNTIYF; CDR3nt: TGCAGTGCCGCCGCTGTGACAGACCCTTCTGGAAACACCATATATTTT
d_gene: TRBD2; v_gene: TRBV7-8; j_gene: TRBJ2-2; abundance: -; CDR3aa: CASSLSGGRNTGELFF; CDR3nt: TGTGCCAGCAGCCTATCGGGGGGGCGAAACACCGGGGAGCTGTTTTTT
d_gene: TRBD1; v_gene: TRBV6-6; j_gene: TRBJ1-5; abundance: few; CDR3aa: CASSPPGQGYSNQPQHF; CDR3nt: TGTGCCAGCAGTCCCCCGGGACAGGGCTATAGCAATCAGCCCCAGCATTTT
d_gene: -; v_gene: TRBV28; j_gene: TRBJ2-5; abundance: many; CDR3aa: CASNPAGSNQETQYF; CDR3nt: TGTGCCAGCAACCCGGCCGGGAGCAATCAAGAGACCCAGTACTTC
d_gene: TRBD1; v_gene: TRBV5-1; j_gene: TRBJ2-7; abundance: medium-sized; CDR3aa: CASSIRDSSTYEQYF; CDR3nt: TGCGCCAGCAGCATTCGGGACAGCTCTACCTACGAGCAGTACTTC
d_gene: -; v_gene: TRBV5-4; j_gene: TRBJ1-1; abundance: many; CDR3aa: CASSLPSNTEAFF; CDR3nt: TGTGCCAGCAGCTTGCCCTCGAACACTGAAGCTTTCTTT
d_gene: -; v_gene: TRBV12-3/TRBV12-4; j_gene: TRBJ1-3; abundance: many; CDR3aa: CASSFFRPDLGNTIYF; CDR3nt: TGTGCCAGCAGTTTTTTTAGACCGGACCTAGGAAACACCATATATTTT
d_gene: -; v_gene: TRBV3-1; j_gene: TRBJ1-1; abundance: -; CDR3aa: CASSQVFKKVEGAFF; CDR3nt: TGTGCCAGCAGCCAAGTATTTAAGAAGGTTGAAGGAGCTTTCTTT
d_gene: -; v_gene: TRBV5-1; j_gene: TRBJ2-3; abundance: many; CDR3aa: CASSLSDTDTQYF; CDR3nt: TGCGCCAGCAGCTTGTCAGACACAGATACGCAGTATTTT
d_gene: TRBD2; v_gene: TRBV20-1; j_gene: TRBJ2-3; abundance: many; CDR3aa: CSARLAGGPTDTQYF; CDR3nt: TGCAGTGCTAGACTAGCGGGAGGACCCACAGATACGCAGTATTTT
d_gene: -; v_gene: TRBV3-2; j_gene: TRBJ2-3; abundance: medium-sized; CDR3aa: CASSQDRRDTQYF; CDR3nt: TGTGCCAGCAGCCAAGACCGGCGGGATACGCAGTATTTT
d_gene: TRBD1; v_gene: TRBV20-1; j_gene: TRBJ2-7; abundance: few; CDR3aa: CSAIKDRGYEQYF; CDR3nt: TGCAGTGCTATAAAGGACAGGGGTTACGAGCAGTACTTC